A single sample gave rise to the 6 T cell receptor beta chains below, sequenced in a study of identical twins. TCRdb reprocessed the 5' RACE reads via MiXCR and lists one record per CDR3 protein. The table shows 240,000 or so distinct CDR3 sequences, with roughly 7% occurring only once. A further study also used this sample, focusing on yellow fever vaccine responses in identical twins.

Sequencing used memory (CD45RO+) T cells sorted from blood. Receptor source: a young woman in good health.

The genes are TRBV15 and TRBJ1-1; D might be TRBD1 (6 bases). Per germline, CDR1 LNHNV and CDR2 YYDKDF (reference sequence). The CDR3 is made up of 16 amino acids. The V and J ends lost 0 bases and 4 bases respectively, with 15 bases between them. The CDR3 loop is CATSRDPPSRGTEAFF. CDR3 nucleotide sequence: TGTGCCACCAGCAGAGATCCCCCGAGCAGGGGCACTGAAGCTTTCTTT.

The chain links TRBV9 to TRBJ2-2; possibly TRBD2 for D (6 bases). CDR1 is SGDLS and CDR2 is YYNGEE in the germline V gene. The CDR3 consists of 15 residues. Trimming took 2 bases from V and 3 from J, leaving 11 bases between them. Here the CDR3 reads CASSVGGVDTGELFF. The CDR3 DNA follows: TGTGCCAGCAGCGTCGGGGGAGTGGACACCGGGGAGCTGTTTTTT.

The chain links TRBV28 to TRBJ2-1, with unresolved D. Germline V gene data show CDR1 as MDHEN and CDR2 as SYDVKM. Trimming pared 6 bases from V and 6 bases from J, leaving 12 bases between. The CDR3 contains 13 residues. CDR3 in amino acids: CASRKIAGNEQFF. The CDR3, as DNA: TGTGCCAGCAGGAAAATCGCAGGCAATGAGCAGTTCTTC.

The chain combines TRBV6-5 with TRBJ1-6, with D unresolved. The ends were cut back, 2 bases at V and 7 bases at J, with 6 bases in the middle. The germline V gene has CDR1 MNHEY and CDR2 SVGAGI. The CDR3 contains 13 residues. DNA for the CDR3: TGTGCCAGCAGTTACGGGGTGAATTCACCCCTCCACTTT. Protein: CASSYGVNSPLHF.

This clonotype was detected only a few times. V gene TRBV4-2 combines with J gene TRBJ2-1; D unclear. V was trimmed by 4 bases and J by 9 bases, leaving 16 bases between them. CDR1 is LGHNA and CDR2 is YNFKEQ in the germline V gene. The CDR3 consists of 14 residues. The CDR3 coding sequence is TGTGCCAGCAGCCGCCTAATGGGCTCGGGTGAGCAGTTCTTC. Translation: CASSRLMGSGEQFF.

The sample holds many counts of this clonotype. The V and J genes are TRBV24-1 and TRBJ1-1; TRBD1 aligns across 11 bases. Losses at the gene ends were 7 bases for V and 4 bases for J; bases not matched to a gene: 4. Looked up from germline, CDR1 is KGHDR and CDR2 is SFDVKD. This CDR3 spans 14 amino acids. The CDR3, as DNA: TGTGCCACCAGGGGACAGGGGGGGGCCACTGAAGCTTTCTTT. It translates to CATRGQGGATEAFF.